These 5 T cell receptor beta chains were all obtained from the same sample, sequenced in a study of blood T cell repertoires in COVID-19. Data came from immunoSEQ multiplex PCR; TCRdb stores just in-frame clones and leaves some out. The sample shows 250,000 to 300,000 clones, more than 75% of them seen only once. The sequencing sample was made of peripheral blood. These receptor sequences come from a woman between 55 and 75 years old with COVID-19, enrolled during active disease.

The rearrangement uses TRBV6-2 or TRBV6-3 and TRBJ2-2; 8 bases map to TRBD1. The CDR3 extends over 14 amino acids. Per the germline V gene, CDR1 is MNHEY and CDR2 is SVGEGT. V lost 6 bases, J lost 5 bases, and 5 bases stayed unmatched. CDR3 region: CASRPQGATGELFF. CDR3 bases: TGTGCCAGCAGGCCTCAGGGGGCTACCGGGGAGCTGTTTTTT.

This clone was detected a few times. This rearrangement joins TRBV6-2 or TRBV6-3 to TRBJ2-1, with a possible D match to TRBD2 (6 bases). The V gene's germline CDR1 is MNHEY and CDR2 SVGEGT. The germline V and J ends were trimmed by 6 bases and 2 bases, with 17 bases remaining between them. The length of the CDR3 is 16 residues. The CDR3 sequence: CASRYLAYAPYNEQFF. In nucleotides, the CDR3 is TGTGCCAGCAGATACCTAGCGTACGCCCCCTACAATGAGCAGTTCTTC.

The chain has TRBV4-2 and TRBJ2-5; D possibly corresponds to TRBD1 (5 bases). The V end was cut by 0 bases, the J end by 2 bases, with 10 bases between. Per germline, CDR1 LGHNA and CDR2 YNFKEQ. This CDR3 contains 15 residues. CDR3 in amino acids: CASSQDPRVQETQYF. As DNA, the CDR3 is TGTGCCAGCAGCCAAGATCCCAGGGTGCAAGAGACCCAGTACTTC.

The sample holds one count of this clone. The V call is TRBV27, the J call TRBJ2-7, with TRBD1 identical over 7 bases. CDR1 and CDR2 from the germline V gene are MNHEY and SMNVEV (reference sequence). CDR3 length: 12 amino acids. Trimming removed 8 bases from V and 4 bases from J; junction bases left unmatched: 5. CDR3 coding DNA: TGTGCCAGCGCCCCCAGGGGGTACGAGCAGTACTTC. Translated: CASAPRGYEQYF.

This chain joins TRBV5-1 and TRBJ1-2; tentative D call: TRBD1 (6 bases). CDR3 size: 14 residues. Trimming stripped 0 bases from V and 4 bases from J, with 10 bases between. CDR1 is SGHRS, CDR2 YFSETQ, per germline. DNA for the CDR3: TGCGCCAGCAGCTTGGACGGACAGCCCTATGGCTACACCTTC. Translated: CASSLDGQPYGYTF.